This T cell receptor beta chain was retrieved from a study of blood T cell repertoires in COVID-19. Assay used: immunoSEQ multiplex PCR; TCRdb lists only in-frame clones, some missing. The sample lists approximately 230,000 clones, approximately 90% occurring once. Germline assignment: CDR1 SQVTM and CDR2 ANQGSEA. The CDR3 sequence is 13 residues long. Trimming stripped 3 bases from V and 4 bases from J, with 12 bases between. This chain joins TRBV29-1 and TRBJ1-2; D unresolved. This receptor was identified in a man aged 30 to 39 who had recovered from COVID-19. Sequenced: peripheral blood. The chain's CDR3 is CSVDVKGAYGYTF. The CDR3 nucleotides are TGCAGCGTTGACGTTAAAGGAGCCTATGGCTACACCTTC.